This TCR beta chain comes out of a study of T-cell memory formation after mild COVID-19. MiXCR, run by TCRdb on the 5' RACE reads, gives a single entry per CDR3 protein. This table holds about 45,000 distinct CDR3 sequences, under 7.5% found once. Germline lookup yields CDR1 LGHDT and CDR2 YNNKEL (reference sequence). This CDR3 region has 11 residues. V lost 4 bases to trimming and J lost 5 bases, with 3 bases between them. This clonotype has only a few counts. The TCR originated in a man aged 18 to 35 who had mild COVID-19 (a few samples of this study predate the infection). Cell type and time point are not known. Sequenced material: PBMCs or a T cell subset sorted from them (not recorded which). V and J are TRBV3-1 and TRBJ2-1; D not resolved. The CDR3 loop reads CASSRNNEQFF. As DNA, the CDR3 is TGTGCCAGCAGCCGAAACAATGAGCAGTTCTTC.